This TCR beta chain was found in a study of CD8 T cells in ankylosing spondylitis. It was by quantitative 5'-RACE with molecular barcodes that TCR beta libraries were made. MiXCR, applied by TCRdb to the 5' RACE reads, yields one record per CDR3 protein. Of 200,000 to 250,000 distinct CDR3 sequences in the sample, 6% to 8% are singletons; the top ten hold approximately 15%. Note on this clonotype: The antigen is not known.

Study-wide findings and caveats: Certain motif variants had earlier been reported in reactive arthritis synovial fluid and blood. Reports say disease-linked clones showed up significantly more in matched ankylosing spondylitis synovial fluid. Disease-linked clones were CD8+ and relatively rare in peripheral blood. Seven or eight highly homologous variants made up a TCR beta motif, and this motif appeared characteristic of ankylosing spondylitis blood.

The CDR3 is made up of 11 amino acids. The germline V and J ends were trimmed by 8 bases and 7 bases, with 11 bases remaining between them. CDR1 and CDR2 (germline): MDHEN, SYDVKM. V usage is TRBV28 and J usage is TRBJ1-1; maybe TRBD1 (5 bases). The sequenced material came from blood, either unsorted or a sorted T cell fraction (not recorded which). The receptor was isolated from a male donor with ankylosing spondylitis. CDR3 nucleotides: TGTGCCAGCCAGGGACGTAGTGAAGCTTTCTTT. This gives the protein CASQGRSEAFF.